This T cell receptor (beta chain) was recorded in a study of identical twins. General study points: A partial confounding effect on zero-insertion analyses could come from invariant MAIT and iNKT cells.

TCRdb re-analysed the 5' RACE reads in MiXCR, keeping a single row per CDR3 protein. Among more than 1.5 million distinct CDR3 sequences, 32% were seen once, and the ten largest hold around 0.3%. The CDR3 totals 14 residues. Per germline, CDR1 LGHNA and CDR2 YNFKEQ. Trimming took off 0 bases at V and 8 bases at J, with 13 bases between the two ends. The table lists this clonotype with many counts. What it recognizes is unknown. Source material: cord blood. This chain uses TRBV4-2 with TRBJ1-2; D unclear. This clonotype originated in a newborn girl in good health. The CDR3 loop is CASSQDLGVEGYTF. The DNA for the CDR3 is TGTGCCAGCAGCCAAGATTTGGGAGTAGAGGGCTACACCTTC.